This T cell receptor (beta chain) is drawn from a study of cytomegalovirus exposure and HLA in healthy donors (dated by TCRdb to 2015 to 2018). At the level of the whole study: According to an earlier analysis of 550 to 700 of the donors, about 179 million T cells yielded 95 million to 140 million unique TCR beta sequences and about 280 Gb of sequence data. Roughly 300 gigabases of sequencing data and tens of millions of unique TCR sequences were included in an early release covering around 650 HLA-typed donors. The genetic ancestry cluster associated with self-reported Caucasian donors included about 84% of the 398 genotyped donors. The study aimed to test whether cataloging public T cell receptors could reveal signatures of past pathogen exposure. The study used immunosequencing to profile the T cell repertoires of hundreds of subjects and linked those repertoires to cytomegalovirus serostatus. In addition to the first cohort of several hundred subjects, a separate validation cohort of approximately 110 different subjects was used. To predict cytomegalovirus infection status, the study combined high-throughput TCR immunosequencing, statistical association of individual TCRs with disease status, and machine learning. A later analysis re-analyzed previously published TCR beta repertoires from hundreds of donors and added high-resolution HLA genotyping to study TCR occurrence patterns. The later analysis used no new phenotypic data to find candidate immune exposures, relying instead on TCR beta sequences and their occurrence across donors. To decide whether each TCR beta V gene segment behaved as functional or pseudogenic, an earlier analysis of some 540 of the donors relied on high-throughput TCR beta sequencing. Alongside the repertoire data, information on donor age, sex, ethnicity and CMV serostatus was compiled. A later genetic analysis used genome-wide SNP genotypes for about 65% of the 666 donors, treating that subset as a discovery cohort. Every repertoire in the discovery cohort had been generated on one and the same sequencing platform. HLA typing included class I and class II loci at four-digit resolution. Typing coverage differed by locus: A, B, C, DRB1 and DQB1 were typed in roughly 620-630 donors, DQA1 in 500 to 550, DPA1 in nearly 610, and DPB1 in just under 490. About five DR-DQ haplotypes were treated as single units for association and clustering because of strong linkage in the cohort. Across 398 genotyped donors of the cohort, an average of approximately 200,000 unique TCR beta nucleotide sequences per donor were sequenced, and approximately 17% of those sequences were non-productive. On the study overall, not on this receptor specifically: In a later analysis, the rate of TCR association differed among HLA loci, with DRB1 alleles having the most associated TCRs and HLA-C alleles having the fewest. A later genetic analysis reported fewer N-insertions in productive TCRs among donors in an Asian-associated ancestry cluster than the roughly 700-donor mean. Correlated functional status among segregating V segments might reflect linkage disequilibrium, but an unknown experimental factor could not be ruled out. A few of the identified cytomegalovirus-associated TCR beta chains were confirmed in vitro to be specific for cytomegalovirus antigens. A group of highly shared sequence variants was considered likely to be a technical artifact of the sequencing pipeline. In the study, around 160 TCR beta chains were listed as associated with cytomegalovirus. In this cohort, only TCR beta chains were sequenced, and detectable features were limited by the absence of alpha or paired-chain data. About 17 rarely observed V segments, including chromosome 9 orphons, were excluded from the earlier analysis of some 590 of the donors because counts were too low. A further reported finding was that TCR beta sequences accurately predicted the HLA-A and HLA-B alleles for most subjects in the first cohort. The classifier was reported to diagnose cytomegalovirus status with high specificity and sensitivity in both the original cohort and the validation cohort. An association between a missense DCLRE1C variant and V-gene and J-gene trimming of TCR beta chains was found in a later genetic analysis and replicated in an independent cohort. Roughly uniform sequencing depth across donors was assumed in presence/absence analyses, although this assumption may not hold. According to a later analysis, most CMV-associated TCR beta chains appeared to be HLA-restricted, and the HLA associations seemed to be driven largely by CMV exposure. For the cohort, immune exposure information was limited to CMV serostatus. While some public TCRs were present in many individuals, most TCR sequences turned up only very rarely across donors. A later analysis found that HLA-associated TCR beta chains were more clonally expanded and had lower generation probabilities than equally common non-associated chains. A later analysis associated 15,000 to 20,000 TCR beta sequences with specific HLA alleles at a false discovery rate of 0.05. According to a later analysis, parvovirus B19, influenza, CMV and Epstein-Barr virus appeared linked to several top co-occurrence clusters. According to the authors, the approach could potentially be generalized to other disease states and immunological phenotypes. Some IMGT-functional V segments, including TRBV6-2 and TRBV6-3, could not be told apart with the 87-base-pair reads, so those segments were excluded. When HLA alleles, especially DR and DQ, strongly co-occurred, attributing TCR associations to individual alleles was difficult. Because some donors lacked HLA typing at each locus, the association tests relied only on the typed subset. In an earlier analysis of around 600 of the donors, most TCR beta V segments appeared in productive rearrangements about 87% or about 30% of the time, broadly matching IMGT annotations.

Libraries came from the immunoSEQ multiplex PCR assay. For the multiplex PCR, a mixture combining 60 forward primers for TCR Vbeta segments and 13 reverse primers for TCR Jbeta segments was used. The CDR3 region of rearranged TCR beta genes was amplified from genomic DNA by a multiplex PCR assay. Amplified TCR beta libraries were sequenced as 87-base-pair reads on the Illumina HiSeq System. In the original analysis: A later analysis tallied 75 million to 95 million unique TCR beta chains across the approximately 670 repertoires, and around 9.9 million of those chains were shared by two or more donors. A nearest-neighbor algorithm error-corrected the raw reads and collapsed the reads into unique sequences, merging closely related sequences to remove PCR and sequencing errors. Alignment of CDR3 sequences to IMGT reference sequences was used to assign V, D and J gene segments. For a sequence to be retained, a match of at least six nucleotides was required to both a V gene segment and a J gene segment. A rearrangement counted as productive if the CDR3 had no stop codons and remained in frame with V and J, and every other rearrangement counted as non-productive. CDR3 was defined according to IMGT convention as the region running from the second conserved V-encoded cysteine to the conserved J-encoded phenylalanine. Sequences without an unambiguous match to a single V gene segment were excluded from the earlier analysis of approximately 600 of the donors. An earlier analysis of roughly 590 of the donors called V segments functional above 56.7% productive rearrangements and segregating when the between-donor standard deviation exceeded 5%. A statistical classification framework was built to diagnose cytomegalovirus status from the catalog of TCR beta chain sequences. V and J gene assignment, in a later analysis, came from comparing TCR nucleotide sequences with IMGT/GENE-DB human TR gene sequences. In a later analysis, CDR3 sequences and most-parsimonious VDJ recombination scenarios were assigned using the TCRdist pipeline. In a later analysis, each TCR beta chain was defined by its CDR3 amino acid sequence together with its V-gene family, and reads without a unique V-gene family were excluded. In a later analysis, nearly 600 highly shared, low-generation-probability nucleotide sequences were removed to address suspected cross-contamination and a sequencing artifact. A later analysis calculated a clonal expansion index for each public chain from normalized within-repertoire ranks of inferred template counts. In a later analysis, generation probabilities were computed with a VDJ recombination model fitted to out-of-frame rearrangements, and the resulting probabilities were checked against IGoR. In a later analysis, TCR-TCR, TCR-HLA and TCR-CMV co-occurrence was scored with hypergeometric tests, and a repertoire-size bias correction was applied to TCR pairs. False discovery rates were estimated in a later analysis by permuting HLA or CMV assignments 20 times. In a later analysis, co-occurring TCRs were grouped using DBSCAN, with TCRdist sequence similarity added in when clustering inside HLA-allele-positive subsets. For co-occurrence clustering, repertoires with fewer than 30,000 or more than 120,000 public chains were excluded, along with about five repertoires with anomalous nucleotide sharing. The immuneACCESS repertoire file appears here via TCRdb, limited to in-frame rearrangements. These files lack a portion of the clones; in checked studies, under half of the deficit traces to unresolved V genes, and the cause of the others is not known. V and J calls and clone size are given by that table; D and trimming were obtained from the DNA. This sample is represented by 150,000 to 200,000 clones; just over 75% of them were singletons. The ten biggest clones cover less than 2% of the sample.

Germline trimming: 4 bases from V, 0 bases from J; junction bases outside gene matches: 4. According to the germline V gene, CDR1 reads ENHRY and CDR2 reads SYGVKD. The CDR3, cysteine through phenylalanine, is 16 amino acids long. The read is trimmed to its CDR3 DNA, 48 bases read in frame from base 1. This clone was seen at least ten times. Which antigen it targets is not known. No per-base quality is available; no much larger clone lies one base away. The cohort was made up of under 800 healthy bone marrow donors. At the time of sampling, every cohort member was nominally healthy, though immune exposures that went unrecorded were likely present. The donor was CMV seronegative and belonged to the group of over 350 seronegative cohort members. A peripheral blood sample was collected from each donor, and TCR beta sequencing was performed on peripheral blood mononuclear cells. The Qiagen DNeasy Blood Extraction Kit was used to extract genomic DNA from the blood cell samples.

This receptor chain uses TRBV10-3 and TRBJ1-3; TRBD1 agrees with 9 junctional bases. This receptor was identified in a man aged 25 to 40 in good health and CMV-seronegative. The sequenced material came from PBMCs. CDR3 loop: CAISGDRVDSGNTIYF. The base sequence is TGTGCCATCAGTGGGGACAGGGTTGACTCTGGAAACACCATATATTTT.